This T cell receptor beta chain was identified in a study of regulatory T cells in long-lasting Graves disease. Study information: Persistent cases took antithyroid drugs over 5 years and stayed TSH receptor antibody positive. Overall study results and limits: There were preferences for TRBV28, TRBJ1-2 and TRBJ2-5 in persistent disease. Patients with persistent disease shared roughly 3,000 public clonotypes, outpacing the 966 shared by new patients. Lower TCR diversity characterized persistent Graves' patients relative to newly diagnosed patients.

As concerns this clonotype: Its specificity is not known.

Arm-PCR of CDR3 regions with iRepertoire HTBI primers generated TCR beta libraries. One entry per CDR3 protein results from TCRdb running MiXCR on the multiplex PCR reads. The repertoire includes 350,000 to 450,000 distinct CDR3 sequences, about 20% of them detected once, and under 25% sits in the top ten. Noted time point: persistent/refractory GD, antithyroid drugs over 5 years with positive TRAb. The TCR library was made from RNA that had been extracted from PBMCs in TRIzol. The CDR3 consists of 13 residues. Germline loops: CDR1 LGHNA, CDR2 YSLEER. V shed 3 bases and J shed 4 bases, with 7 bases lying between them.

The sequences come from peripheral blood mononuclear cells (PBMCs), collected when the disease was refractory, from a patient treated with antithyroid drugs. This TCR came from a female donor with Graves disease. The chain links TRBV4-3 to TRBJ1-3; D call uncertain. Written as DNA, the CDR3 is TGCGCCAGCAGCCAGTTCAGGGGAAACACCATATATTTT. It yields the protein CASSQFRGNTIYF.